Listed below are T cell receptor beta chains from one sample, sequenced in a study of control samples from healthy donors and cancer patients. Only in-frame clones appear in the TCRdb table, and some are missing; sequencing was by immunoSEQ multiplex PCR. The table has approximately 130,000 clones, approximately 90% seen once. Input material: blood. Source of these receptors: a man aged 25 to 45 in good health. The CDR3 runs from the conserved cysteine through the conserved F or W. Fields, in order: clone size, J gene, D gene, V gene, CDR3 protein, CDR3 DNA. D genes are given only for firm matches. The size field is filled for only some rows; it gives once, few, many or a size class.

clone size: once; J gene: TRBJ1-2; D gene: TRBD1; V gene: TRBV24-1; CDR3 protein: CATSGGGGTGDYGYTF; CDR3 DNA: TGTGCCACCAGTGGAGGGGGGGGGACAGGTGACTATGGCTACACCTTC
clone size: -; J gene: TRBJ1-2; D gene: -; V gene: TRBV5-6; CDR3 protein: CASSPGLSGYTF; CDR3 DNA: TGTGCCAGCAGCCCTGGATTGTCGGGCTACACCTTC
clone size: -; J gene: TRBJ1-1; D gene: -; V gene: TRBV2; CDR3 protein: CASSVQDGTEAFF; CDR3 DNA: TGTGCCAGCAGTGTCCAAGATGGGACTGAAGCTTTCTTT
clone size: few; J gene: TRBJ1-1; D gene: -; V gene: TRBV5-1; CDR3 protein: CASSLEGTEAFF; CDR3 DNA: TGCGCCAGCAGCTTGGAAGGCACTGAAGCTTTCTTT
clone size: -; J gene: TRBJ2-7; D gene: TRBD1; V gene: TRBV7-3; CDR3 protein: CASSFGTGVPLGGEQYF; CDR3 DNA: TGTGCCAGCAGCTTTGGGACAGGGGTCCCCCTGGGGGGGGAGCAGTACTTC
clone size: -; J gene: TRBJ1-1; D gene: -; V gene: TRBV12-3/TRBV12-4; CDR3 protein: CASSFSEETEAFF; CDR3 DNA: TGTGCCAGCAGTTTTTCTGAGGAGACTGAAGCTTTCTTT
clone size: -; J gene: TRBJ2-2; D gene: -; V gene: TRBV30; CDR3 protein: CAWLAGAGTGELFF; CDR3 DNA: TGTGCCTGGCTCGCAGGGGCTGGCACCGGGGAGCTGTTTTTT
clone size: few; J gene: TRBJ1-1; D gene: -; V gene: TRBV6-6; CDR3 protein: CASSYIRETEAFF; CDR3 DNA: TGTGCCAGCAGTTACATCAGGGAAACTGAAGCTTTCTTT
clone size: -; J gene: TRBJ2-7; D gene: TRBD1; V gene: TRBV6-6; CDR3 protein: CASSYMGTGAAEQYF; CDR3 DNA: TGTGCCAGCAGTTACATGGGGACAGGGGCGGCCGAGCAGTACTTC
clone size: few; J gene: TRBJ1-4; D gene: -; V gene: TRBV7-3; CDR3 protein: CASSAMRGEKLFF; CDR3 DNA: TGTGCCAGCAGCGCCATGAGGGGTGAAAAACTGTTTTTT
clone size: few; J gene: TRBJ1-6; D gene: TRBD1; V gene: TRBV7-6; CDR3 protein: CASSSGTDNSPLHF; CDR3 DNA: TGTGCCAGCAGCTCGGGGACAGATAATTCACCCCTCCACTTT
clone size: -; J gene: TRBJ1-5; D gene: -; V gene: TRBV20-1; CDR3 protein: CSASLSQDQPQHF; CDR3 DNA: TGCAGTGCTAGTTTGTCCCAAGATCAGCCCCAGCATTTT
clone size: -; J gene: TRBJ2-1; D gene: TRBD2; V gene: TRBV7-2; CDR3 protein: CASSLAGWGGNEQFF; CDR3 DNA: TGTGCCAGCAGCTTAGCAGGTTGGGGGGGCAATGAGCAGTTCTTC
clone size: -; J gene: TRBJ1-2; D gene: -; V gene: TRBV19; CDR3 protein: CASSSGAQLYGYTF; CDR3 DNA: TGTGCCAGTAGTTCCGGGGCTCAACTCTATGGCTACACCTTC
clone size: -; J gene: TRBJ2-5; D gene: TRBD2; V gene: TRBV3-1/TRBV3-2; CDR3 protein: CASSQEPGGAGSLSKTQYF; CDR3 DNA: TGTGCCAGCAGCCAAGAACCCGGGGGGGCCGGTAGTTTGTCCAAGACCCAGTACTTC
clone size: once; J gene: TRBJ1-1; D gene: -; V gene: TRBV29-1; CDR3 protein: CSVARGRTSNTEAFF; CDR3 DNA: TGCAGCGTTGCACGAGGAAGGACGTCGAACACTGAAGCTTTCTTT
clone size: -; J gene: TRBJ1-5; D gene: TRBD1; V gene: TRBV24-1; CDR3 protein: CATSDSGQAQHF; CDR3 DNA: TGTGCCACCAGTGATTCTGGACAGGCCCAGCATTTT